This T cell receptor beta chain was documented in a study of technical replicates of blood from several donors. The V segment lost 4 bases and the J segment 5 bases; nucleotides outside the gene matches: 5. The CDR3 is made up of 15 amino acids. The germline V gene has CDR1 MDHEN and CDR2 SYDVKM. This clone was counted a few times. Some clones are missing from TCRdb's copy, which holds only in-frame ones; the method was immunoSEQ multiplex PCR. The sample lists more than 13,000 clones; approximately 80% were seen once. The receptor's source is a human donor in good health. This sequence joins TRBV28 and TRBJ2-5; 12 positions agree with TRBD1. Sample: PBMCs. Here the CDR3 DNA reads TGTGCCAGCAGTTCTGGGACAGGGGGCGCGGAGACCCAGTACTTC. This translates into CASSSGTGGAETQYF.